These T cell receptor beta chains were read from a single sample in a study of blood T cells in healthy people across ages. MiXCR, run by TCRdb on the 5' RACE reads, gives a single entry per CDR3 protein. The sample has some 1.4 million distinct CDR3 sequences, 40% to 50% seen once. Sequences were obtained from blood. The receptors were sampled from a woman between 18 and 29 years old in good health. The conserved cysteine and the conserved F or W are not part of the CDR3 here. The order of the fields is V gene, clone size, J gene, CDR3 protein. Where a row states a size, it is once, few, many or the class of an expanded clone; other rows omit it.

v_gene: TRBV6-1
abundance: NA
j_gene: TRBJ2-2
CDR3aa: ALRPGLGWAGELF

v_gene: TRBV2
abundance: NA
j_gene: TRBJ2-1
CDR3aa: ASSVKYNEQF

v_gene: TRBV7-9
abundance: few
j_gene: TRBJ1-2
CDR3aa: ASSSPGSYYGYT

v_gene: TRBV5-1
abundance: few
j_gene: NA
CDR3aa: ASSASGANEQY

v_gene: TRBV15
abundance: few
j_gene: TRBJ1-1
CDR3aa: ATSRGWGAEAF

v_gene: TRBV3-1
abundance: NA
j_gene: TRBJ2-1
CDR3aa: ASSPRHNEQF

v_gene: TRBV4-1
abundance: many
j_gene: TRBJ2-7
CDR3aa: ASSQAERYTSYEQY

v_gene: TRBV7-9
abundance: few
j_gene: TRBJ2-5
CDR3aa: ASSLAGTSGQY

v_gene: TRBV3-1
abundance: NA
j_gene: TRBJ1-2
CDR3aa: ASRDTDHGYT

v_gene: TRBV5-5
abundance: NA
j_gene: TRBJ1-2
CDR3aa: ASSLEGQGLSYT

v_gene: TRBV27
abundance: NA
j_gene: TRBJ1-2
CDR3aa: ASSALKGKDYGYT

v_gene: TRBV5-1
abundance: NA
j_gene: TRBJ2-7
CDR3aa: ASSLVTSGSLYEQY

v_gene: TRBV4-1
abundance: NA
j_gene: TRBJ1-2
CDR3aa: ASSQDRKVPPIYGYT

v_gene: TRBV6-1
abundance: NA
j_gene: TRBJ2-3
CDR3aa: ASPGPAGADTQY

v_gene: TRBV21-1
abundance: NA
j_gene: TRBJ1-5
CDR3aa: ASRRPFGGQPQH

v_gene: TRBV6-1
abundance: few
j_gene: TRBJ2-5
CDR3aa: ASSVSPGSGETQY

v_gene: TRBV29-1
abundance: NA
j_gene: TRBJ2-5
CDR3aa: SVPGQSEETQY

v_gene: TRBV6-1
abundance: NA
j_gene: TRBJ2-6
CDR3aa: ASSEPGNGANVLT

v_gene: TRBV14
abundance: few
j_gene: TRBJ1-2
CDR3aa: ASSQLRAYGYT

v_gene: TRBV28
abundance: few
j_gene: TRBJ1-1
CDR3aa: ASSQPRGGRGTEAF

v_gene: TRBV21-1
abundance: NA
j_gene: TRBJ2-3
CDR3aa: ASSKGKSTDTQY

v_gene: TRBV12-3/TRBV12-4
abundance: NA
j_gene: TRBJ2-1
CDR3aa: ASSLEGQGSFGEQF

v_gene: TRBV3-1
abundance: NA
j_gene: TRBJ2-5
CDR3aa: ASSQRERGVY

v_gene: TRBV20-1
abundance: NA
j_gene: NA
CDR3aa: SAERDRGDEQY

v_gene: TRBV12-3/TRBV12-4
abundance: few
j_gene: TRBJ2-1
CDR3aa: ASRPGANEQF

v_gene: TRBV9
abundance: NA
j_gene: TRBJ2-2
CDR3aa: ASSLSPGEEGELF

v_gene: TRBV2
abundance: NA
j_gene: TRBJ1-2
CDR3aa: ASPGTHEFHYGYT

v_gene: TRBV6-1
abundance: NA
j_gene: TRBJ1-2
CDR3aa: ASSDRQKNYGYT

v_gene: TRBV5-5
abundance: few
j_gene: TRBJ2-5
CDR3aa: ASSLGDTVGEQY